These 21 T cell receptor beta chains came from one sample sequenced in a study of T cell repertoires in cytomegalovirus infection. TCRdb ran MiXCR on the reads and lists one entry per CDR3 protein. This table has fewer than 250,000 distinct CDR3 sequences, roughly 22% appearing once. Specimen: CD8+ T cells from PBMCs. These receptors all come from a human donor in good health (CMV status not recorded). Some clones in this sample may be carry-over from other donors' samples.

This clonotype was seen ten or more times. V and J are TRBV7-2 and TRBJ2-3; 8 nucleotides agree with TRBD2. V dropped 5 bases and J dropped 8; count of bases not matched to a gene: 15. Germline values: CDR1 SGHTA, CDR2 FQGNSA. CDR3 length equals 16 residues. In nucleotides, the CDR3 is TGTGCCAGCAGCCATGCCACCGGGGGGGCCCGAGGTACGCAGTATTTT. This translates into CASSHATGGARGTQYF.

This clonotype was recorded a few times. V usage is TRBV7-9 and J usage is TRBJ2-5; D remains unclear. This CDR3 is 14 amino acids long. Germline lookup yields CDR1 SEHNR and CDR2 FQNEAQ (reference sequence). V lost 5 bases to trimming and J lost 1 base, with 11 bases between them. CDR3 in amino acids: CASSRDTSQETQYF. Written as DNA, the CDR3 is TGTGCCAGCAGCCGAGACACCTCCCAAGAGACCCAGTACTTC.

This clonotype was observed many times. This chain's CDR3 is CASSLWGSQTETQYF. The DNA of the CDR3 is TGTGCCAGCAGCCTGTGGGGGTCCCAGACGGAGACCCAGTACTTC. The V call is TRBV7-9, the J call TRBJ2-5; D is possibly TRBD1 or TRBD2 (5 bases each). The germline V gene encodes CDR1 SEHNR and CDR2 FQNEAQ (reference sequence). Trimming took off 5 bases at V and 5 bases at J, with 18 bases between the two ends. The CDR3 is 15 amino acids. Variable domain in full (rest from reference TRBV7-9 and TRBJ2-5): DTGVSQNPRHKITKRGQNVTFRCDPISEHNRLYWYRQTLGQGPEFLTYFQNEAQLEKSRLLSDRFSAERPKGSFSTLEIQRTEQGDSAMYLCASSLWGSQTETQYFGPGTRLLVL.

This clonotype was seen more than once but under ten times. The chain couples TRBV28 to TRBJ1-5, with 11 bases identical to TRBD1. J was trimmed by 5 bases and V by 8 bases; bases with no gene match: 5. Germline values: CDR1 MDHEN, CDR2 SYDVKM. This CDR3 is 14 amino acids long. The CDR3 DNA is TGTGCCAGCTGCCGGGACAGGGGGTATCAGCCCCAGCATTTT. It codes for CASCRDRGYQPQHF.

In this sample, this clonotype turned up many times. This chain links TRBV7-8 with TRBJ2-3; unclear D gene. Germline CDR1 reads SGHVS; CDR2 reads FQNEAQ. Trimming took 4 bases from V and 1 from J, leaving 3 bases between them. This CDR3 has 12 amino acids. The DNA of the CDR3 is TGTGCCAGCAGCTCCGGCACAGATACGCAGTATTTT. It translates to CASSSGTDTQYF.

The chain links TRBV19 to TRBJ2-1, with 9 bases lining up with TRBD1. The J segment lost 5 bases and the V segment lost 4 bases, leaving 6 bases of the junction unmatched. This CDR3 has 15 residues. Germline CDR1 reads LNHDA; CDR2 reads SQIVND (reference sequence). CDR3 DNA sequence: TGTGCCAGTAGTACGGACAGGGGTATCAACAATGAGCAGTTCTTC. Its translation is CASSTDRGINNEQFF.

In its sample, this clonotype was seen many times. The CDR3 DNA reads TGTGCCAGCAGCTTCAGGACGGCGAACACTGAAGCTTTCTTT. It encodes CASSFRTANTEAFF. V is TRBV7-2 and J is TRBJ1-1; D not resolved. Germline-derived CDR1 and CDR2 are SGHTA and FQGNSA. CDR3 length: 14 residues. Trimming removed 3 bases at V and 1 base at J, with 9 bases between.

There are many counts of this clonotype. The chain employs TRBV7-2 and TRBJ2-5; no firm D call. Trimming left V 1 base short and J 1 base short, with 13 bases between. CDR1 is SGHTA and CDR2 is FQGNSA in the germline V gene. The CDR3 contains 16 residues. CDR3 nucleotides: TGTGCCAGCAGCTTAGGTGCAGGTCCTTTCCAAGAGACCCAGTACTTC. It encodes CASSLGAGPFQETQYF.

The rearrangement links TRBV7-3 to TRBJ1-6, with a tentative D call TRBD1 (5 bases). This CDR3 is 15 amino acids long. Germline V CDR1 and CDR2: SGHTA, FQGTGA. The germline V and J ends were trimmed by 0 bases and 7 bases, with 10 bases remaining between them. CDR3 DNA: TGTGCCAGCAGCTTAACGAGCGACAGCAATTCACCCCTCCACTTT. As protein: CASSLTSDSNSPLHF.

The chain carries TRBV5-1 and TRBJ1-5, with 8 bases identical to TRBD1. This CDR3 region has 16 residues. J lost 3 bases, V lost 4 bases, and 9 bases had no gene match. CDR1 is SGHRS, CDR2 YFSETQ, per germline. The CDR3 reads CASSPPGQAYNQPQHF. CDR3 in DNA: TGCGCCAGCAGCCCGCCGGGACAGGCCTACAATCAGCCCCAGCATTTT. Drawing the rest from reference TRBV5-1 and TRBJ1-5, the complete variable domain is KAGVTQTPRYLIKTRGQQVTLSCSPISGHRSVSWYQQTPGQGLQFLFEYFSETQRNKGNFPGRFSGRQFSNSRSEMNVSTLELGDSALYLCASSPPGQAYNQPQHFGDGTRLSIL.

Many counts were recorded for this clonotype. V and J are TRBV20-1 and TRBJ1-6; TRBD1 is a possible D gene (5 bases). The CDR3 is 14 residues long. Trimming removed 0 bases at V and 10 bases at J, with 13 bases between. CDR1 is DFQATT and CDR2 is SNEGSKA in the germline V gene (reference sequence). CDR3 nucleotides: TGCAGTGCTAGAGATCTGGACACTTGGTCACCCCTCCACTTT. This sequence encodes CSARDLDTWSPLHF.

CDR3 sequence reads: CASSQTWTTLNTEAFF. The CDR3 region has the DNA TGTGCCAGCAGCCAGACCTGGACAACTTTGAACACTGAAGCTTTCTTT. The gene calls are TRBV4-2 and TRBJ1-1; D may be TRBD1 (5 bases). Per the germline V gene, CDR1 is LGHNA and CDR2 is YNFKEQ. V lost 3 bases, J lost 0 bases, and 14 bases lay in between. The CDR3 covers 16 residues.

The chain links TRBV24-1 to TRBJ2-2; the match to TRBD2 covers 9 bases. The CDR3 covers 15 residues. Looked up from germline, CDR1 is KGHDR and CDR2 is SFDVKD. V gave up 4 bases and J gave up 7 bases; unmatched junction bases: 6. The CDR3 loop is CATSDRGGADGELFF. Here the CDR3 DNA reads TGTGCCACCAGTGACCGCGGGGGGGCTGACGGGGAGCTGTTTTTT.

This clonotype has just a few counts. The chain uses TRBV4-1 and TRBJ2-7; 7 bases are a match to TRBD2. The V gene end was trimmed by 4 bases and the J gene end by 2 bases; junction bases not matched to a gene: 14. This CDR3 is 17 amino acids long. Per the germline V gene, CDR1 is MGHRA and CDR2 is YSYEKL. CDR3 loop: CASSPQPAAGMTYEQYF. CDR3 DNA sequence: TGCGCCAGCAGCCCCCAGCCGGCAGCGGGGATGACCTACGAGCAGTACTTC.

The V gene is TRBV12-3 or TRBV12-4, the J gene TRBJ1-2; no clear D gene. This CDR3 comprises 12 residues. V lost 5 bases to trimming and J lost 8 bases, with 12 bases between them. CDR3 in DNA: TGTGCCAGCAGTCTGGCCGCCGGGGGCTACACCTTC. Its protein is CASSLAAGGYTF.

This clonotype was observed a few times. The chain couples TRBV5-1 to TRBJ1-1, with 11 bases that match TRBD1. The V and J ends lost 3 bases and 0 bases, in that order; junction bases with no gene match: 7. Looked up from germline, CDR1 is SGHRS and CDR2 is YFSETQ. CDR3 length: 17 amino acids. This chain's CDR3 is CASSSRDRGYMNTEAFF. The CDR3 bases are TGCGCCAGCAGCTCCCGGGACAGGGGGTACATGAACACTGAAGCTTTCTTT.

This clonotype was seen just once. The V gene is TRBV20-1, the J gene TRBJ1-2; D is uncertain. This CDR3 has 11 residues. Per germline, CDR1 DFQATT and CDR2 SNEGSKA (reference sequence). Between the trimmed V and J ends, which lost 3 bases and 2 bases, there was a span of 4 bases. For the CDR3, the DNA is TGCAGTGCTAGTTTGAACTATGGCTACACCTTC. Its translation is CSASLNYGYTF.

The chain is built from TRBV20-1 and TRBJ1-2; 12 bases line up with TRBD1. With V trimmed by 6 bases and J by 6 bases, 11 bases remained unmatched. CDR1 and CDR2 (germline): DFQATT, SNEGSKA (reference sequence). CDR3 length: 15 residues. CDR3 loop: CSASPTGTGGHGYTF. DNA for the CDR3: TGCAGTGCCTCGCCCACCGGGACAGGGGGCCATGGCTACACCTTC.

The V gene is TRBV28, the J gene TRBJ1-5, with 8 bases fitting TRBD1. CDR1 and CDR2 from the germline V gene are MDHEN and SYDVKM. The CDR3 sequence is 15 residues long. Losses at the gene ends were 6 bases for V and 3 bases for J; bases not matched to a gene: 7. The CDR3 spells CASRPGQVLNQPQHF. As DNA, the CDR3 is TGTGCCAGCAGACCGGGACAGGTCCTCAATCAGCCCCAGCATTTT.

This clonotype was found many times. This chain joins TRBV7-6 and TRBJ1-2; TRBD1 matches at 7 bases. This CDR3 is built from 16 residues. Trimming cost V 5 bases and J 3 bases; bases outside gene matches: 12. The germline V gene encodes CDR1 SGHVS and CDR2 FNYEAQ. CDR3 loop: CASSPNKIQGDYGYTF. The CDR3 nucleotides are TGTGCCAGCAGCCCGAACAAGATTCAGGGGGACTATGGCTACACCTTC. The full variable domain, with the rest looked up from reference TRBV7-6 and TRBJ1-2, is GAGVSQSPRYKVTKRGQDVALRCDPISGHVSLYWYRQALGQGPEFLTYFNYEAQQDKSGLPNDRFSAERPEGSISTLTIQRTEQRDSAMYRCASSPNKIQGDYGYTFGSGTRLTVV.

This chain joins TRBV28 and TRBJ2-7; 12 nucleotides agree with TRBD1. CDR3 length: 15 residues. The junction had 9 bases not matched to a gene; V was cut back by 5 bases and J by 7 bases. Germline values: CDR1 MDHEN, CDR2 SYDVKM. CDR3: CASSPYGTGGFEQYF. The CDR3 DNA follows: TGTGCCAGCAGTCCTTACGGGACAGGGGGCTTTGAGCAGTACTTC.